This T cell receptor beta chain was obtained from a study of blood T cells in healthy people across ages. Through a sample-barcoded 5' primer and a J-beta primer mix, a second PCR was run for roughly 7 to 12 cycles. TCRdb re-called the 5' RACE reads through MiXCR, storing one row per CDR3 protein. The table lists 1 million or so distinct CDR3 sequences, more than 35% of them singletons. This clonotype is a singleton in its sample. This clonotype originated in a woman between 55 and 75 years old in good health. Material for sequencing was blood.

The CDR3 coding sequence is TGTGCCAGCAGTTTTAACAGCGAAACTTCACCCCTCCACTTT. Its protein product is CASSFNSETSPLHF. The chain couples TRBV27 to TRBJ1-6; D is unresolved. There are 14 residues in the CDR3. The germline V gene encodes CDR1 MNHEY and CDR2 SMNVEV (reference sequence). Trimming removed 3 bases at V and 9 bases at J, with 12 bases between.